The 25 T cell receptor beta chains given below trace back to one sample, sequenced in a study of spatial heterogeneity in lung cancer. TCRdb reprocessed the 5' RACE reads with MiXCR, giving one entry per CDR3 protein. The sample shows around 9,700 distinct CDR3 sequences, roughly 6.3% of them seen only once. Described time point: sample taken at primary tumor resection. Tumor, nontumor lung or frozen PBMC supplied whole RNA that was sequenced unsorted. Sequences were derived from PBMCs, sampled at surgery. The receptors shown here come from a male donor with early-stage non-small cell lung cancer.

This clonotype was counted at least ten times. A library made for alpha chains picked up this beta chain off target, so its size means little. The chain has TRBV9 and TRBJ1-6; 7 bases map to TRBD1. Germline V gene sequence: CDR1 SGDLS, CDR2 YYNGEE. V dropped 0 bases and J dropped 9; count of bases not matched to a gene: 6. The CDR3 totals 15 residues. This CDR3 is CASSVEGAGSSPLHF. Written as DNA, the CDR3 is TGTGCCAGCAGCGTAGAGGGGGCGGGCAGTTCACCCCTCCACTTT.

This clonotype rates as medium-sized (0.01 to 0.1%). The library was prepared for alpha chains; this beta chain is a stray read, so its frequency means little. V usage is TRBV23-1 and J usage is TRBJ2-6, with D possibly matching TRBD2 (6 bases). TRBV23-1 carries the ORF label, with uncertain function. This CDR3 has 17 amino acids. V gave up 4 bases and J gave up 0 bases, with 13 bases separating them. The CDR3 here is CASSRPGLNSGANVLTF. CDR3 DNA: TGCGCCAGCAGTCGGCCGGGACTGAACTCTGGGGCCAACGTCCTGACTTTC.

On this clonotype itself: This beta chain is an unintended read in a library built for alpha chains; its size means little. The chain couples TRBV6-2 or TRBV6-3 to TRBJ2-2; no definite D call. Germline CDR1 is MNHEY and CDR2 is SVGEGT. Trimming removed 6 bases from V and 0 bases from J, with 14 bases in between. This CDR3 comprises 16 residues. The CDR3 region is CASSPIRRTNTGELFF. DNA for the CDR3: TGTGCCAGCAGCCCCATTCGAAGAACGAACACCGGGGAGCTGTTTTTT.

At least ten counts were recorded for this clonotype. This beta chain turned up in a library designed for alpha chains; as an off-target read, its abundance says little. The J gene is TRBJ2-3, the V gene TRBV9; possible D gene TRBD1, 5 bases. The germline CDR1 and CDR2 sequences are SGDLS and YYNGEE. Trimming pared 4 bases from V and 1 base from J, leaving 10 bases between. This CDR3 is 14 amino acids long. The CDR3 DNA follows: TGTGCCAGCAGCCAATGGGGCGGCACAGATACGCAGTATTTT. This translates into CASSQWGGTDTQYF.

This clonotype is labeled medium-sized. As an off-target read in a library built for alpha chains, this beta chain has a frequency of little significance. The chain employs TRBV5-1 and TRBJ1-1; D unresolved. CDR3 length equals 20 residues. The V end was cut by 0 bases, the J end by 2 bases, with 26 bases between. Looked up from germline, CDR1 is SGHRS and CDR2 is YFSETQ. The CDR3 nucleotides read TGCGCCAGCAGCTTGGCCGGCCCGAGGACGGGGTCCAGAAAAAACACTGAAGCTTTCTTT. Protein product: CASSLAGPRTGSRKNTEAFF. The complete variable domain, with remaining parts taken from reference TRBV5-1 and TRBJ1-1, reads KAGVTQTPRYLIKTRGQQVTLSCSPISGHRSVSWYQQTPGQGLQFLFEYFSETQRNKGNFPGRFSGRQFSNSRSEMNVSTLELGDSALYLCASSLAGPRTGSRKNTEAFFGQGTRLTVV.

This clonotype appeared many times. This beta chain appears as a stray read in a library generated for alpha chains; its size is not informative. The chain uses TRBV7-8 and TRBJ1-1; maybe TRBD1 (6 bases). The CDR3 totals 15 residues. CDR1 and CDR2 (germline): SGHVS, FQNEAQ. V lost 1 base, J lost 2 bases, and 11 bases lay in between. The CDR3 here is CASSLGSGVNTEAFF. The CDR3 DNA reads TGTGCCAGCAGCTTAGGTTCAGGGGTTAACACTGAAGCTTTCTTT.

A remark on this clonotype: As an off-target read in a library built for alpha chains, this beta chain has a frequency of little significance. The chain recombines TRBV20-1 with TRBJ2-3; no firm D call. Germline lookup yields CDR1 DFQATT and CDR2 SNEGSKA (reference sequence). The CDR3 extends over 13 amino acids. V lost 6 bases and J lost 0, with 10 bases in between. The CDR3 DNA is TGCAGTGCGTCCCTAACTAGCACAGATACGCAGTATTTT. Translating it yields CSASLTSTDTQYF.

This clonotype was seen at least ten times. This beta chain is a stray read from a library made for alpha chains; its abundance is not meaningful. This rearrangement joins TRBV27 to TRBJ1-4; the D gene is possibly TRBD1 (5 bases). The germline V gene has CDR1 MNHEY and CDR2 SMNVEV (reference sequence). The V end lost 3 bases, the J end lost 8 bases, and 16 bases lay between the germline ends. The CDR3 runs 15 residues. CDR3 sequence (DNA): TGTGCCAGCAGTTTTTCGGGGGGGAAGGACGAAAAACTGTTTTTT. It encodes CASSFSGGKDEKLFF. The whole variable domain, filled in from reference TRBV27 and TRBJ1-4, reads EAQVTQNPRYLITVTGKKLTVTCSQNMNHEYMSWYRQDPGLGLRQIYYSMNVEVTDKGDVPEGYKVSRKEKRNFPLILESPSPNQTSLYFCASSFSGGKDEKLFFGSGTQLSVL.

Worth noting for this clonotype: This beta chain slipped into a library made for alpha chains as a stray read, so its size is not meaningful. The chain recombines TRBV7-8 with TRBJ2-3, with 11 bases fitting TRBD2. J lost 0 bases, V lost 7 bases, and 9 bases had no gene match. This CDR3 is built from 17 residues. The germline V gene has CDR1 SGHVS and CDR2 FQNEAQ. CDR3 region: CASTWGASGGSTDTQYF. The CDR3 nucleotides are TGTGCCAGCACCTGGGGAGCTAGCGGGGGGAGCACAGATACGCAGTATTTT.

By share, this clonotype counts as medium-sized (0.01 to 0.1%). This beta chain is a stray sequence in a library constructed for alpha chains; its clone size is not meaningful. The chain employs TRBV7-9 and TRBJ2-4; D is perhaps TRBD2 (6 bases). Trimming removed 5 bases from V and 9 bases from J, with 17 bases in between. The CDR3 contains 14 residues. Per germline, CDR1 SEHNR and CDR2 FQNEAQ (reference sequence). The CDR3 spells CASSPTSQLGIQYF. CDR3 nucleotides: TGTGCCAGCAGCCCGACTAGTCAGTTGGGCATTCAGTACTTC.

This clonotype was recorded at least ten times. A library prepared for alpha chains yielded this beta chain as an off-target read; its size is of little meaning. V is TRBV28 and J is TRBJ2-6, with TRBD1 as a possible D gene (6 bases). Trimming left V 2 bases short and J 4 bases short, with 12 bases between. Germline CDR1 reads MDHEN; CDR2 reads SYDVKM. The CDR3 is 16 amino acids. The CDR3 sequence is CASSLAQGTGANVLTF. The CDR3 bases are TGTGCCAGCAGTTTAGCACAGGGAACAGGGGCCAACGTCCTGACTTTC.

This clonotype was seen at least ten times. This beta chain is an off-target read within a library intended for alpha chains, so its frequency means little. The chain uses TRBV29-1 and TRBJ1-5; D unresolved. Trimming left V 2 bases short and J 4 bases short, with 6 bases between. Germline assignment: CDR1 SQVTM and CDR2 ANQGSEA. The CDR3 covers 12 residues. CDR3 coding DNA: TGCAGCGTTGAAATCGGGAATCAGCCCCAGCATTTT. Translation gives CSVEIGNQPQHF. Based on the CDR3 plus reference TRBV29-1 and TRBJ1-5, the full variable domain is SAVISQKPSRDICQRGTSLTIQCQVDSQVTMMFWYRQQPGQSLTLIATANQGSEATYESGFVIDKFPISRPNLTFSTLTVSNMSPEDSSIYLCSVEIGNQPQHFGDGTRLSIL.

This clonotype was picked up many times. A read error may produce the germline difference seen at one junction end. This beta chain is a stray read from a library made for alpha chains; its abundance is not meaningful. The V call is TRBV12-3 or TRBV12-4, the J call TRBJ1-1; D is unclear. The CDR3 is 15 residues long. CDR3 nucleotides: TGTGCCAGCAGACCTGAGGGCCGGGTTTACACTGAAGCTTTCTTC. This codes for CASRPEGRVYTEAFF.

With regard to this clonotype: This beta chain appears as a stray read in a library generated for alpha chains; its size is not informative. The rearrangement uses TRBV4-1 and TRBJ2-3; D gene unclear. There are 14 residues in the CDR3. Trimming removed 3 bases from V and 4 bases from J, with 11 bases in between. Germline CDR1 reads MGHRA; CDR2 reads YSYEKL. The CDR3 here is CASSQVGEADTQYF. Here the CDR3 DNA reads TGCGCCAGCAGCCAGGTCGGCGAAGCAGATACGCAGTATTTT.

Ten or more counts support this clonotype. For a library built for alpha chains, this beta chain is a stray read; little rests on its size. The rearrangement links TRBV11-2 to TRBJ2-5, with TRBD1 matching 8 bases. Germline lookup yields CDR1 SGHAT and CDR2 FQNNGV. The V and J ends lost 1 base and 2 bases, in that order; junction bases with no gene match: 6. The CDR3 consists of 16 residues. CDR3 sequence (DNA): TGTGCCAGCAGCTTAGGCTTCGGGACAGGTCAAGAGACCCAGTACTTC. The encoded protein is CASSLGFGTGQETQYF. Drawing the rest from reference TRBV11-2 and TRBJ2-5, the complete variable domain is EAGVAQSPRYKIIEKRQSVAFWCNPISGHATLYWYQQILGQGPKLLIQFQNNGVVDDSQLPKDRFSAERLKGVDSTLKIQPAKLEDSAVYLCASSLGFGTGQETQYFGPGTRLLVL.

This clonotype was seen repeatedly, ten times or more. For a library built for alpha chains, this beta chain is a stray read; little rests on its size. CDR3 protein: CSARDRRGNQPQHF. The CDR3 DNA reads as TGCAGTGCTAGAGATCGGAGGGGCAATCAGCCCCAGCATTTT. V usage is TRBV20-1 and J usage is TRBJ1-5; D not resolved. The CDR3 has 14 residues. Deletions cut 0 bases from V and 2 bases from J, with 8 bases between. Germline V gene sequence: CDR1 DFQATT, CDR2 SNEGSKA (reference sequence).

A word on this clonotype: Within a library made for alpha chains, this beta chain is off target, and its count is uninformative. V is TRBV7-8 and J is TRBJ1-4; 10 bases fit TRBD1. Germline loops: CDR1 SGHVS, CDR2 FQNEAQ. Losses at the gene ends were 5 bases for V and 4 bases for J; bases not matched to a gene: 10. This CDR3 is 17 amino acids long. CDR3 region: CASSVSPGQGINEKLFF. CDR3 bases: TGTGCCAGCAGCGTTAGTCCGGGACAGGGGATTAATGAAAAACTGTTTTTT.

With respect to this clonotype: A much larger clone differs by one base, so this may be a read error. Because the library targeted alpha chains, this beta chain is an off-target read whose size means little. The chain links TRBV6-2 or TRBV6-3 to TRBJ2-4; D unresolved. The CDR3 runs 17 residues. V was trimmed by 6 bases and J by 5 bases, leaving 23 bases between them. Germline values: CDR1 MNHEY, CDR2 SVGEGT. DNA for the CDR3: TGTGCCAGCAGCGGATGGAGCAACCGGTCAAACGAAAACATTCAGTACTTC. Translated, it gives CASSGWSNRSNENIQYF.

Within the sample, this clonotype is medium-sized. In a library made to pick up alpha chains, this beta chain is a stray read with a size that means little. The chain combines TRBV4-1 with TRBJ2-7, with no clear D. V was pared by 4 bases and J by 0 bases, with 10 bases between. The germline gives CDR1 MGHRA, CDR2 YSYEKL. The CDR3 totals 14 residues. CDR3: CASSPGKDSYEQYF. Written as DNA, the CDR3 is TGCGCCAGCAGCCCCGGCAAGGACTCCTACGAGCAGTACTTC.

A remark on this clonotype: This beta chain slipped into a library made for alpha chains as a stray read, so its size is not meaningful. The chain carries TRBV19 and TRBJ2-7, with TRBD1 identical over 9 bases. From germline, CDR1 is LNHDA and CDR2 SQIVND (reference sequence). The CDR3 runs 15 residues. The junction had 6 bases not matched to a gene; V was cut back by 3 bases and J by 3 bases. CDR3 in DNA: TGTGCCAGTAGTATGGGACAGGGCGACAACTACGAGCAGTACTTC. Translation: CASSMGQGDNYEQYF.

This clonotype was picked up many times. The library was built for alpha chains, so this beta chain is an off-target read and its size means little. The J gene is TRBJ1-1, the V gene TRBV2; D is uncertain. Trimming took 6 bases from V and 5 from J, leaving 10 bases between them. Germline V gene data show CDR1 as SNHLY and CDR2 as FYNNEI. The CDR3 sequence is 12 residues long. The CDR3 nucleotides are TGTGCCAGCAGGTCTCTAGGAACTGAAGCTTTCTTT. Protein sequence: CASRSLGTEAFF.

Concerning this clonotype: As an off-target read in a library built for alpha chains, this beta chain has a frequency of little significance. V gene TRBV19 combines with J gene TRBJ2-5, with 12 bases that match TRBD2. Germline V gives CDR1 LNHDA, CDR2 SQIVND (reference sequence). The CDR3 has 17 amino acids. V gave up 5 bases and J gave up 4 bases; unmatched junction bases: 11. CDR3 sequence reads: CASSFGGGLAGTETQYF. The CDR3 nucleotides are TGTGCCAGTAGTTTCGGCGGAGGACTAGCGGGAACAGAGACCCAGTACTTC. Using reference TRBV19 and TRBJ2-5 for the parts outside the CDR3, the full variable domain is DGGITQSPKYLFRKEGQNVTLSCEQNLNHDAMYWYRQDPGQGLRLIYYSQIVNDFQKGDIAEGYSVSREKKESFPLTVTSAQKNPTAFYLCASSFGGGLAGTETQYFGPGTRLLVL.

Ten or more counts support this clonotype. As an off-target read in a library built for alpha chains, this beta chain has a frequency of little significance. CDR3 sequence reads: CASRRRRGEGGTDTQYF. The CDR3 region has the DNA TGCGCCAGCAGGCGTCGAAGGGGGGAAGGGGGCACAGATACGCAGTATTTT. This sequence joins TRBV4-1 and TRBJ2-3; D possibly uses TRBD1 or TRBD2 (6 bases each). The CDR3 sequence is 17 residues long. V was shortened by 6 bases and J by 1 base, with 20 bases between the two germline ends. Germline CDR1 reads MGHRA; CDR2 reads YSYEKL.

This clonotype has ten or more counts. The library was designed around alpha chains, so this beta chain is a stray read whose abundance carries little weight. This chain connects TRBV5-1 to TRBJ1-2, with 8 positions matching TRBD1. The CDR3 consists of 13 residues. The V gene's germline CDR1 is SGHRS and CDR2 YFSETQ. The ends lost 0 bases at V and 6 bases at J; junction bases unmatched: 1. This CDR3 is CASSLGQGNGYTF. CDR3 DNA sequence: TGCGCCAGCAGCTTGGGACAGGGGAATGGCTACACCTTC.

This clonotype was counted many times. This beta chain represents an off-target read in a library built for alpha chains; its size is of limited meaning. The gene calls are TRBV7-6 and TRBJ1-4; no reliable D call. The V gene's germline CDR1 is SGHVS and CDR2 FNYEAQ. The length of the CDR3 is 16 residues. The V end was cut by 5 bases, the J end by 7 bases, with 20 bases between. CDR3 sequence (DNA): TGTGCCAGCAGCCCCCAAACGGGGTCCATGACTGAAAAACTGTTTTTT. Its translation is CASSPQTGSMTEKLFF.